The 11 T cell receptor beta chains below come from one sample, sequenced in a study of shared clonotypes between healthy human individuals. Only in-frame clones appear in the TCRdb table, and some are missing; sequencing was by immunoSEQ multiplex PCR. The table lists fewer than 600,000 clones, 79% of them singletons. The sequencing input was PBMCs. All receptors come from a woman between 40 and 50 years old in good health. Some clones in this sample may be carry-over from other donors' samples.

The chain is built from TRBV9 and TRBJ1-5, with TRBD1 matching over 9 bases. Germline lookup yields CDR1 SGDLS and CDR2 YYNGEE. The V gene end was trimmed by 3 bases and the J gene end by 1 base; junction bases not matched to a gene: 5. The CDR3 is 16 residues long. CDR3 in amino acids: CASSEGQGWSNQPQHF. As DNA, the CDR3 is TGTGCCAGCAGCGAGGGACAGGGTTGGAGCAATCAGCCCCAGCATTTT. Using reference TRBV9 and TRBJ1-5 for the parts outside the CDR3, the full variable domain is DSGVTQTPKHLITATGQRVTLRCSPRSGDLSVYWYQQSLDQGLQFLIQYYNGEERAKGNILERFSAQQFPDLHSELNLSSLELGDSALYFCASSEGQGWSNQPQHFGDGTRLSIL.

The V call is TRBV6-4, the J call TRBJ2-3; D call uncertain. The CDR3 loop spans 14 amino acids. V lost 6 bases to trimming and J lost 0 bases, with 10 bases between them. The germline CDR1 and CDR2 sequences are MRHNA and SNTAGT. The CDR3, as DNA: TGTGCCAGCAGCCAACGAGGTAGCACAGATACGCAGTATTTT. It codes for CASSQRGSTDTQYF.

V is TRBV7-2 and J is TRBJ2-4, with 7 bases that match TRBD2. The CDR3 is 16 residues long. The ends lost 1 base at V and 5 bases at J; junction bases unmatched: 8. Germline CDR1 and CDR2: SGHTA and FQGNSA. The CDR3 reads CASSLVTSGGENIQYF. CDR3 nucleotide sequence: TGTGCCAGCAGCTTAGTAACTAGTGGGGGGGAAAACATTCAGTACTTC.

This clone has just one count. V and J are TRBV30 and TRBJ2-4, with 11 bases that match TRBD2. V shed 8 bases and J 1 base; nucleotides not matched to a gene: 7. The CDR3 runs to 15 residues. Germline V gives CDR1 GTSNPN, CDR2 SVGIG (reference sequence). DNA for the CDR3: TGTGCCCTCGAACTAGCGGGAGTCGCCAAAAACATTCAGTACTTC. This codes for CALELAGVAKNIQYF.

CDR3 coding DNA: TGTGCCAGCAGTCCGGTCCCAGCGGACTCCACAGATACGCAGTATTTT. Its protein product is CASSPVPADSTDTQYF. The J gene is TRBJ2-3, the V gene TRBV7-2; a possible D gene is TRBD2 (5 bases). The germline V and J ends were trimmed by 6 bases and 2 bases, with 18 bases remaining between them. The germline V gene has CDR1 SGHTA and CDR2 FQGNSA. The CDR3 extends over 16 amino acids.

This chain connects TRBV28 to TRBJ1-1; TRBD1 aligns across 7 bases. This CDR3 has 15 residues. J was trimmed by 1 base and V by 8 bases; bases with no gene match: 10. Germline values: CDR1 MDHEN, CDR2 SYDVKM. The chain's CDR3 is CASPKQGTGNTEAFF. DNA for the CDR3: TGTGCCAGCCCTAAACAGGGGACGGGGAACACTGAAGCTTTCTTT.

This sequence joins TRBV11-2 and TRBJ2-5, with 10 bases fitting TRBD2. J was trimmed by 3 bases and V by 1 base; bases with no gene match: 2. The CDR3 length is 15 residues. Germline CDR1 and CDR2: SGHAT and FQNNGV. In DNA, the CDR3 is TGTGCCAGCAGCTTAGGGACTAGCGGTGAAGAGACCCAGTACTTC. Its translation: CASSLGTSGEETQYF.

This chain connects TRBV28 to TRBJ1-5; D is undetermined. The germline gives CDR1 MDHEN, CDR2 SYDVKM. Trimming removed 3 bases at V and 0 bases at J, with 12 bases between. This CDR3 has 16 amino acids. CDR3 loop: CASSFLRAHSNQPQHF. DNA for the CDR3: TGTGCCAGCAGTTTTTTAAGGGCCCATAGCAATCAGCCCCAGCATTTT.

The CDR3 region is CASSSRHLDTQYF. The CDR3, as DNA: TGTGCCAGCAGCTCGAGACACTTAGATACGCAGTATTTT. J is TRBJ2-3 and V is TRBV7-9; D gene uncertain. V was clipped by 4 bases and J by 5 bases, with 10 bases between them. The length of the CDR3 is 13 residues. Germline lookup yields CDR1 SEHNR and CDR2 FQNEAQ (reference sequence).

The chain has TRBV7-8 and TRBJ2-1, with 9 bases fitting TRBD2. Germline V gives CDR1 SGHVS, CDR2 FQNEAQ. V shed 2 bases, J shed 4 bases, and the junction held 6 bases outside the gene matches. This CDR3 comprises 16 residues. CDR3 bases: TGTGCCAGCAGCTTAAGGCGGGGGGGCAGTTACAATGAGCAGTTCTTC. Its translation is CASSLRRGGSYNEQFF.

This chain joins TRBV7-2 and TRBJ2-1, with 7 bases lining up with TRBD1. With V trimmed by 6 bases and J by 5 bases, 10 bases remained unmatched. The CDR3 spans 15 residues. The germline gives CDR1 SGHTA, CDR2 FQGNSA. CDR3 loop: CASSGDRAVNNEQFF. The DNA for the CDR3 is TGTGCCAGCAGTGGAGACAGGGCCGTTAACAATGAGCAGTTCTTC.